This T cell receptor (beta chain) was captured by sequencing in a study of cytomegalovirus exposure and HLA in healthy donors. The PCR made use of 60 Vbeta and 13 Jbeta primers. As originally analysed: Later work found 65 million to 90 million unique TCR beta chains, with roughly 11 million shared. Only in-frame clones appear in the TCRdb table, and some are missing; sequencing was by immunoSEQ multiplex PCR. V and J calls and clone size follow that table, whereas D and trimming were derived from the DNA. The sample lists around 100,000 clones, about 74% seen once, with roughly 4.9% in the top ten. J gave up 7 bases and V 3 bases, and 9 bases lay outside the gene matches. The CDR3 runs 15 residues. Germline CDR1 and CDR2: LNHDA and SQIVND (reference sequence).

J is TRBJ2-7 and V is TRBV19; 10 bases are shared with TRBD2. The clonotype was recovered from a female donor in good health and CMV-seropositive. Sequenced material: PBMCs. CDR3 loop: CASSIGLAGVNEQYF. Here the CDR3 DNA reads TGTGCCAGTAGTATTGGTCTAGCGGGAGTAAATGAGCAGTACTTC. Together with reference TRBV19 and TRBJ2-7, the CDR3 gives the full variable domain: DGGITQSPKYLFRKEGQNVTLSCEQNLNHDAMYWYRQDPGQGLRLIYYSQIVNDFQKGDIAEGYSVSREKKESFPLTVTSAQKNPTAFYLCASSIGLAGVNEQYFGPGTRLTVT.